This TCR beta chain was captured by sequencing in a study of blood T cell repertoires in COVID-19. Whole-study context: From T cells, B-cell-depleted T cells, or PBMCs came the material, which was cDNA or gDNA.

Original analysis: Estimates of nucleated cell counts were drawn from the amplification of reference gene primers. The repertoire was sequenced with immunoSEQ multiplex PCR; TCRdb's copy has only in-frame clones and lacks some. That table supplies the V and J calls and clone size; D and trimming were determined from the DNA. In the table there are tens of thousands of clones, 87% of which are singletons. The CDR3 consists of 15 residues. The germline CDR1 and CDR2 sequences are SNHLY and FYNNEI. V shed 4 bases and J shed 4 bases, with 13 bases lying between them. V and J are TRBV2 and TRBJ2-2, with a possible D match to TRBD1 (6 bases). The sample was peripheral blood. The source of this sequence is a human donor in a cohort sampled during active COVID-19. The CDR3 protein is CASSGGPPGTGELFF. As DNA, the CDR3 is TGTGCCAGCAGTGGGGGGCCCCCGGGCACCGGGGAGCTGTTTTTT. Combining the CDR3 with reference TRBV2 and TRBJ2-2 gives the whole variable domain EPEVTQTPSHQVTQMGQEVILRCVPISNHLYFYWYRQILGQKVEFLVSFYNNEISEKSEIFDDQFSVERPDGSNFTLKIRSTKLEDSAMYFCASSGGPPGTGELFFGEGSRLTVL.